These 20 T cell receptor beta chains came from one sample sequenced in a study of shared clonotypes between healthy human individuals. Some clones are missing from TCRdb's copy, which holds only in-frame ones; the method was immunoSEQ multiplex PCR. The sample records some 2.4 million clones, 93% being singletons. The sample comprised naive CD4+ T cells from PBMCs. Subset here: CD45RA+ positively selected. The receptors originated from a man younger than 35 in good health. Some clones in this sample may be carry-over from other donors' samples.

Note on this clone: The sample contains more than one DNA sequence encoding this CDR3. The chain combines TRBV18 with TRBJ1-2, with unresolved D. Germline V gives CDR1 KGHSH, CDR2 LQKENI. CDR3 length equals 12 residues. V gave up 4 bases and J gave up 2 bases, with 5 bases separating them. The CDR3 sequence is CASSRANYGYTF. CDR3 sequence (DNA): TGTGCCAGCTCACGGGCCAACTATGGCTACACCTTC. The full variable domain, in which reference TRBV18 and TRBJ1-2 provide the parts outside the CDR3, is NAGVMQNPRHLVRRRGQEARLRCSPMKGHSHVYWYRQLPEEGLKFMVYLQKENIIDESGMPKERFSAEFPKEGPSILRIQQVVRGDSAAYFCASSRANYGYTFGSGTRLTVV.

The genes are TRBV5-1 and TRBJ2-7; the D gene is possibly TRBD1 (5 bases). V lost 7 bases to trimming and J lost 0 bases, with 14 bases between them. This CDR3 is 14 amino acids long. CDR1 is SGHRS and CDR2 is YFSETQ in the germline V gene. The CDR3 sequence is CASQADSPSYEQYF. DNA of the CDR3: TGCGCCAGCCAAGCCGACAGTCCCTCCTACGAGCAGTACTTC.

J is TRBJ2-5 and V is TRBV7-9; TRBD1 matches at 7 bases. Germline V CDR1 and CDR2: SEHNR, FQNEAQ (reference sequence). The trim removed 1 base at V and 1 base at J, leaving 9 bases unmatched. The CDR3 has 17 amino acids. CDR3 sequence reads: CASSLGLIGTVQETQYF. The CDR3 DNA follows: TGTGCCAGCAGCTTAGGGTTAATCGGGACAGTCCAAGAGACCCAGTACTTC.

In the case of this clone: The sample carries other DNA sequences with the same CDR3. The rearrangement joins TRBV9 to TRBJ1-3; D remains unclear. In germline, CDR1 is SGDLS, CDR2 YYNGEE. V was clipped by 0 bases and J by 4 bases, with 2 bases between them. There are 12 residues in the CDR3. The CDR3 spells CASSVDGNTIYF. In nucleotides, the CDR3 is TGTGCCAGCAGCGTAGACGGAAACACCATATATTTT.

The rearrangement links TRBV27 to TRBJ1-1, with D unclear. The CDR3 contains 14 residues. CDR1 and CDR2 (germline): MNHEY, SMNVEV (reference sequence). V dropped 5 bases and J dropped 2 bases, with 12 bases sitting between them. The CDR3 nucleotides read TGTGCCAGCAGTCCTCACCGGATAAACACTGAAGCTTTCTTT. Protein sequence: CASSPHRINTEAFF.

The rearrangement uses TRBV5-4 and TRBJ2-3; TRBD2 is a possible D gene (6 bases). V lost 4 bases, J lost 2 bases, and 11 bases lay in between. This CDR3 has 14 residues. The germline V gene encodes CDR1 SGHNT and CDR2 YYREEE (reference sequence). For the CDR3, the DNA is TGTGCCAGCAGCCCCGGACTATACACAGATACGCAGTATTTT. It translates to CASSPGLYTDTQYF.

The genes are TRBV19 and TRBJ2-5, with D perhaps TRBD1 (5 bases). Trimming shortened V by 5 bases and J by 1 base, and 11 bases separated the two germline ends. Germline V gives CDR1 LNHDA, CDR2 SQIVND (reference sequence). The length of the CDR3 is 14 residues. The CDR3 DNA reads as TGTGCCAGTAGTTCCAGGGTCTTCCAAGAGACCCAGTACTTC. Residues: CASSSRVFQETQYF.

J is TRBJ2-7 and V is TRBV6-1; D remains ambiguous. Germline CDR1 and CDR2: MNHNS and SASEGT. The CDR3 runs to 12 residues. The V end was cut by 6 bases, the J end by 4 bases, with 10 bases between. The CDR3, as DNA: TGTGCCAGCAGCGATCTGGGGTACGAGCAGTACTTC. This sequence encodes CASSDLGYEQYF.

The chain is built from TRBV29-1 and TRBJ2-5; unclear D gene. V shed 3 bases and J shed 3 bases, with 11 bases lying between them. The germline V gene encodes CDR1 SQVTM and CDR2 ANQGSEA. The CDR3 is 13 residues long. CDR3 region: CSVEPLRKETQYF. The CDR3 DNA is TGCAGCGTTGAGCCCCTTAGGAAAGAGACCCAGTACTTC.

The gene calls are TRBV25-1 and TRBJ2-2, with 9 bases matching TRBD1. The CDR3 contains 15 residues. CDR1 and CDR2 (germline): MGHDK, SYGVNS. V shed 7 bases, J shed 1 base, and the junction held 4 bases outside the gene matches. The CDR3, as DNA: TGTGCCAGCAATAAGGGACAGGGGAACACCGGGGAGCTGTTTTTT. It codes for CASNKGQGNTGELFF.

This chain uses TRBV29-1 with TRBJ1-1; D is undetermined. The CDR3 is 14 residues long. Germline V lookup: CDR1 SQVTM, CDR2 ANQGSEA. Trimming took 5 bases from V and 4 from J, leaving 17 bases between them. The CDR3: CSVSHARLTTEAFF. As DNA, the CDR3 is TGCAGCGTTTCCCACGCTAGGCTGACCACTGAAGCTTTCTTT. The variable domain in full, with the rest retrieved from reference TRBV29-1 and TRBJ1-1, is SAVISQKPSRDICQRGTSLTIQCQVDSQVTMMFWYRQQPGQSLTLIATANQGSEATYESGFVIDKFPISRPNLTFSTLTVSNMSPEDSSIYLCSVSHARLTTEAFFGQGTRLTVV.

V usage is TRBV6-5 and J usage is TRBJ1-5; D perhaps matches TRBD1 (5 bases). The CDR3 is 12 residues long. Germline CDR1 and CDR2: MNHEY and SVGAGI. V was clipped by 4 bases and J by 5 bases, with 6 bases between them. CDR3 nucleotides: TGTGCCAGCAGTTTGGGGGATCAGCCCCAGCATTTT. Its translation is CASSLGDQPQHF.

The chain couples TRBV28 to TRBJ2-7; D is perhaps TRBD1 (6 bases). The CDR3 contains 12 residues. Germline CDR1 is MDHEN and CDR2 is SYDVKM. Deletions cut 2 bases from V and 9 bases from J, with 11 bases between. CDR3 residues: CASSLIETGQYF. In DNA form, the CDR3 reads TGTGCCAGCAGTTTAATTGAGACAGGGCAGTACTTC.

The chain employs TRBV29-1 and TRBJ2-1, with D hard to call. The CDR3 covers 12 residues. Germline V gene sequence: CDR1 SQVTM, CDR2 ANQGSEA. V dropped 7 bases and J dropped 2 bases, with 9 bases sitting between them. The CDR3 reads CSAHDPYNEQFF. In DNA form, the CDR3 reads TGCAGCGCTCATGACCCCTACAATGAGCAGTTCTTC.

V usage is TRBV9 and J usage is TRBJ2-3, with D possibly TRBD2 on 5 matching bases. This CDR3 is 15 amino acids long. The germline CDR1 and CDR2 sequences are SGDLS and YYNGEE. The V end lost 4 bases, the J end lost 10 bases, and 22 bases lay between the germline ends. CDR3 nucleotide sequence: TGTGCCAGCAGCCAGTTGGGTCCGGGCGGGCAAGCGCAGTATTTT. Translating gives CASSQLGPGGQAQYF. The whole variable domain, filled in from reference TRBV9 and TRBJ2-3, reads DSGVTQTPKHLITATGQRVTLRCSPRSGDLSVYWYQQSLDQGLQFLIQYYNGEERAKGNILERFSAQQFPDLHSELNLSSLELGDSALYFCASSQLGPGGQAQYFGPGTRLTVL.

This chain uses TRBV27 with TRBJ2-1; possibly TRBD1 for D (6 bases). CDR3 length equals 17 residues. CDR1 and CDR2 (germline): MNHEY, SMNVEV (reference sequence). V gave up 1 base and J gave up 0 bases, with 13 bases separating them. CDR3 amino acids: CASSLFVPRGSYNEQFF. The DNA of the CDR3 is TGTGCCAGCAGTTTATTTGTTCCCAGGGGCTCCTACAATGAGCAGTTCTTC.

The V gene is TRBV5-1, the J gene TRBJ2-1; 9 nucleotides match TRBD2. The J segment lost 9 bases and the V segment lost 4 bases, leaving 11 bases of the junction unmatched. The CDR3 runs to 15 residues. CDR1 SGHRS and CDR2 YFSETQ come from the germline V gene. CDR3 nucleotides: TGCGCCAGCAGCACCGAGCTGGGAGCGGGGGGTGAGCAGTTCTTC. Amino acid sequence: CASSTELGAGGEQFF.

This rearrangement joins TRBV7-9 to TRBJ2-2; D gene ambiguous. This CDR3 spans 16 amino acids. Trimming stripped 5 bases from V and 1 base from J, with 14 bases between. The germline V gene has CDR1 SEHNR and CDR2 FQNEAQ (reference sequence). The CDR3 spells CASSLLPELNTGELFF. CDR3 nucleotide sequence: TGTGCCAGCAGCCTTCTACCGGAATTGAACACCGGGGAGCTGTTTTTT. The entire variable domain, with the rest obtained from reference TRBV7-9 and TRBJ2-2, is as follows: DTGVSQNPRHKITKRGQNVTFRCDPISEHNRLYWYRQTLGQGPEFLTYFQNEAQLEKSRLLSDRFSAERPKGSFSTLEIQRTEQGDSAMYLCASSLLPELNTGELFFGEGSRLTVL.

V and J are TRBV19 and TRBJ1-1; D gene unclear. The CDR3 extends over 12 amino acids. CDR1 and CDR2 (germline): LNHDA, SQIVND (reference sequence). V was shortened by 6 bases and J by 0 bases, with 5 bases between the two germline ends. In DNA, the CDR3 is TGTGCCAGTAGGGGTATGAACACTGAAGCTTTCTTT. It translates to CASRGMNTEAFF.

The chain employs TRBV6-1 and TRBJ1-5; D is unresolved. There are 14 residues in the CDR3. Germline lookup yields CDR1 MNHNS and CDR2 SASEGT. V lost 1 base to trimming and J lost 6 bases, with 10 bases between them. Here the CDR3 DNA reads TGTGCCAGCAGTGAAGGAGGCGGCAGTCAGCCCCAGCATTTT. It encodes CASSEGGGSQPQHF.